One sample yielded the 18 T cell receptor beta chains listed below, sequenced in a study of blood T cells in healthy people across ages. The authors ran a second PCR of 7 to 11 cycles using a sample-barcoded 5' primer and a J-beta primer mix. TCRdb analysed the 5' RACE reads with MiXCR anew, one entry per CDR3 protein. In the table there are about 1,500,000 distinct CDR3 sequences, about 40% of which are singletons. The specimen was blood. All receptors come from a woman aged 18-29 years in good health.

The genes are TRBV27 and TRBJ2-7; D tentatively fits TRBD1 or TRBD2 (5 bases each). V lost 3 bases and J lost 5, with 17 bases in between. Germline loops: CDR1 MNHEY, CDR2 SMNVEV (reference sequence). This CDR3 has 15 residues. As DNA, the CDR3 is TGTGCCAGCAGTTTGGTACCGGGATGGGGCAACGAGCAGTACTTC. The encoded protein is CASSLVPGWGNEQYF.

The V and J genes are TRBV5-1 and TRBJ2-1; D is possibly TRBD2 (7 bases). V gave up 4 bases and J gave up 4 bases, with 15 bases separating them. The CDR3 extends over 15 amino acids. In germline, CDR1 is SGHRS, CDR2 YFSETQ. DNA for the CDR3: TGCGCCAGCAGCGGAGGGGGGGGTCTTTACAATGAGCAGTTCTTC. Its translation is CASSGGGGLYNEQFF.

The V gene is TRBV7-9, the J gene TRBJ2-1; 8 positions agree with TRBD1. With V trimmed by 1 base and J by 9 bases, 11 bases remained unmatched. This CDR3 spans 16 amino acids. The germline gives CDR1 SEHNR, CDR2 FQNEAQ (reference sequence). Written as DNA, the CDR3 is TGTGCCAGCAGCTTAGGACGGACAGGGTCGTGGGGTGAGCAGTTCTTC. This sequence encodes CASSLGRTGSWGEQFF.

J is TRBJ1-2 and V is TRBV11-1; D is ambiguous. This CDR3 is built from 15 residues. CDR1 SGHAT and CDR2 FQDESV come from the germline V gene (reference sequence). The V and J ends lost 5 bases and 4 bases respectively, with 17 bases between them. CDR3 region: CASSPFGQESYGYTF. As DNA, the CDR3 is TGTGCCAGCAGCCCCTTCGGGCAGGAGAGCTATGGCTACACCTTC.

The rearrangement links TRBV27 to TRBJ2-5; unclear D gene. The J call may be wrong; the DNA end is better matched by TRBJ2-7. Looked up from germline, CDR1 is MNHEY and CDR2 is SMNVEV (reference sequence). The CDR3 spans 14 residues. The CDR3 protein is CASSLRSPPYEQYF. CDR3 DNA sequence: TGTGCCAGCAGTTTGAGATCGCCGCCCTACGAGCAGTACTTC.

The CDR3 loop reads CAAVGTSGMDEQFF. Written as DNA, the CDR3 is TGTGCCGCAGTGGGGACTAGCGGGATGGATGAGCAGTTCTTC. The J gene is TRBJ2-1, the V gene TRBV30; TRBD2 matches 13 bases. CDR1 GTSNPN and CDR2 SVGIG come from the germline V gene (reference sequence). V was pared by 8 bases and J by 8 bases, with 9 bases of the junction left unmatched. The CDR3 sequence is 14 residues long.

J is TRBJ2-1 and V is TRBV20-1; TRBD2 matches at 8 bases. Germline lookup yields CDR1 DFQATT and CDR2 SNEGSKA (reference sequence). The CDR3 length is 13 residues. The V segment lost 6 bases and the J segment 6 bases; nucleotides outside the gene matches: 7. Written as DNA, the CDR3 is TGCAGTGCAGACTACACTAGCGGCAATGAGCAGTTCTTC. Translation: CSADYTSGNEQFF.

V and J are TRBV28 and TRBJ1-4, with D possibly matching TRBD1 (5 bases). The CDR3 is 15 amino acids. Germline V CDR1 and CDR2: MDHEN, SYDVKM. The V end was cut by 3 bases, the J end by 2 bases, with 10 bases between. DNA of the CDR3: TGTGCCAGCAGTTTTATGGGACCTACTAATGAAAAACTGTTTTTT. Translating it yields CASSFMGPTNEKLFF. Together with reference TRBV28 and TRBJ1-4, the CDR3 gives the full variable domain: DVKVTQSSRYLVKRTGEKVFLECVQDMDHENMFWYRQDPGLGLRLIYFSYDVKMKEKGDIPEGYSVSREKKERFSLILESASTNQTSMYLCASSFMGPTNEKLFFGSGTQLSVL.

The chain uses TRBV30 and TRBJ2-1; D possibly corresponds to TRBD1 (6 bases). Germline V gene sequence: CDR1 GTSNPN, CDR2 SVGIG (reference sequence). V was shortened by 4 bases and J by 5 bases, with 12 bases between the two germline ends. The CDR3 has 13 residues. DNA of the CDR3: TGTGCCTGGACCGGGACAACCCACAATGAGCAGTTCTTC. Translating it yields CAWTGTTHNEQFF.

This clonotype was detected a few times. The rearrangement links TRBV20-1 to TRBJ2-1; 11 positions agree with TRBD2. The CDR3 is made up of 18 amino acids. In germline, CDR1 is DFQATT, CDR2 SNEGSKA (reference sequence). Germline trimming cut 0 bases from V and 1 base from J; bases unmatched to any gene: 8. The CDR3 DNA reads TGCAGTGCTAGAGACGTAGCGGGAGGGCCGTCATCCTACAATGAGCAGTTCTTC. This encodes CSARDVAGGPSSYNEQFF.

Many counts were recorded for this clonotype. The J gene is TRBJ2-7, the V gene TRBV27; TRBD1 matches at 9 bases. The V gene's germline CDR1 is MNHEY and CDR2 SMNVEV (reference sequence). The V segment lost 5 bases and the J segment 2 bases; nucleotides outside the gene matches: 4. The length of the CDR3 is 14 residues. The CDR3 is CASSLRDRAYEQYF. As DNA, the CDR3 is TGTGCCAGCAGTCTACGGGACAGGGCCTACGAGCAGTACTTC.

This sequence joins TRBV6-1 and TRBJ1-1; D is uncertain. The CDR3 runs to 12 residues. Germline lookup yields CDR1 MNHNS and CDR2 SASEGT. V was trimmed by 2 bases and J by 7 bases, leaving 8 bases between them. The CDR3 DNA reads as TGTGCCAGCAGTGAAACCAGAAATGAAGCTTTCTTT. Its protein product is CASSETRNEAFF.

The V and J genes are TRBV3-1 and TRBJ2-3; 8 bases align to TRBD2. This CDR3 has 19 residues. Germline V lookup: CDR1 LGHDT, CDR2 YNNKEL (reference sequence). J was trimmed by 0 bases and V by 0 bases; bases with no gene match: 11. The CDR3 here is CASSQDLAGGSTSTDTQYF. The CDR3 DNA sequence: TGTGCCAGCAGCCAAGATCTGGCGGGAGGATCAACTAGCACAGATACGCAGTATTTT.

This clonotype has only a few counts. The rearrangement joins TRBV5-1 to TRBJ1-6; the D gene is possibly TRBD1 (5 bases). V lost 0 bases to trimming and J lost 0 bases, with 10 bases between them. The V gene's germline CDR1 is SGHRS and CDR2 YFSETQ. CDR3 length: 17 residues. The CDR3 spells CASSLEGRHSYNSPLHF. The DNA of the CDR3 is TGCGCCAGCAGCTTGGAGGGGCGACACTCCTATAATTCACCCCTCCACTTT.

The CDR3 sequence is CASSLSTDGDGELFF. The CDR3 bases are TGCGCCAGCAGCTTGTCTACAGACGGAGACGGGGAGCTGTTTTTT. The chain uses TRBV5-1 and TRBJ2-2; no clear D gene. This CDR3 is 15 amino acids long. The V gene lost 1 base and the J gene lost 7 bases, with 14 bases spanning the gap. Germline assignment: CDR1 SGHRS and CDR2 YFSETQ. Variable domain in full (rest from reference TRBV5-1 and TRBJ2-2): KAGVTQTPRYLIKTRGQQVTLSCSPISGHRSVSWYQQTPGQGLQFLFEYFSETQRNKGNFPGRFSGRQFSNSRSEMNVSTLELGDSALYLCASSLSTDGDGELFFGEGSRLTVL.

The CDR3 nucleotides read TGTGCCAGCAGCTTAGAGGGCACGGGTAGTTTCTATGGCTACACCTTC. It codes for CASSLEGTGSFYGYTF. This chain uses TRBV7-2 with TRBJ1-2; D is unresolved. V was pared by 1 base and J by 4 bases, with 16 bases between. Germline V gene lookup returns CDR1 SGHTA and CDR2 FQGNSA. The CDR3 loop spans 16 amino acids.

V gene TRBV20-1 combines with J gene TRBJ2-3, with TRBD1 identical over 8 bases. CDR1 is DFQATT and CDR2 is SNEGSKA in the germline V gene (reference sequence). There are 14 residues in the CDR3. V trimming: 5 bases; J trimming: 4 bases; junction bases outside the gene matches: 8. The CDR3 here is CSAPRTGQADTQYF. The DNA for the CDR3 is TGCAGTGCTCCAAGGACAGGGCAGGCAGATACGCAGTATTTT.

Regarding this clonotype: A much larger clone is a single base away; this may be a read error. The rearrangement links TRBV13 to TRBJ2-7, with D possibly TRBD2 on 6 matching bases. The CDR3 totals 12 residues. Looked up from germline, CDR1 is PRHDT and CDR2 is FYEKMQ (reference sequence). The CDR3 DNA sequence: TGTACCAGCAGCTACCGGGGGTCACAGCAGTACTTC. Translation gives CTSSYRGSQQYF.